These 16 T cell receptor beta chains came from one sample sequenced in a study of cytomegalovirus exposure and HLA in healthy donors. The study ran its PCR with 60 Vbeta and 13 Jbeta primers. This table comes from immunoSEQ multiplex PCR, and its TCRdb copy is limited to in-frame clones, with some not included. Among approximately 280,000 clones listed, roughly 88% were seen once. Sequencing input: PBMCs. The receptors shown here come from a man between 40 and 49 years old in good health and CMV-seropositive.

The V gene is TRBV19, the J gene TRBJ2-2; 9 bases line up with TRBD2. This CDR3 comprises 15 residues. Trimming removed 7 bases from V and 6 bases from J; junction bases left unmatched: 9. Germline V lookup: CDR1 LNHDA, CDR2 SQIVND (reference sequence). CDR3: CASKEGGRAPGELFF. CDR3 in DNA: TGTGCCAGTAAAGAAGGCGGGAGGGCCCCCGGGGAGCTGTTTTTT.

The chain is built from TRBV7-9 and TRBJ1-4; D is unresolved. Germline CDR1 and CDR2: SEHNR and FQNEAQ (reference sequence). The CDR3 consists of 16 residues. The V end was cut by 0 bases, the J end by 5 bases, with 13 bases between. DNA of the CDR3: TGTGCCAGCAGCTTAGCGCGTCAGGCTGAAAATGAAAAACTGTTTTTT. Amino acids: CASSLARQAENEKLFF.

This clone was observed a handful of times. This rearrangement joins TRBV4-2 to TRBJ2-5; 9 positions agree with TRBD2. This CDR3 spans 15 amino acids. Losses at the gene ends were 0 bases for V and 1 base for J; bases not matched to a gene: 0. Germline CDR1 and CDR2: LGHNA and YNFKEQ. The DNA for the CDR3 is TGTGCCAGCAGCCAAGAGCGGGAGGGCCAAGAGACCCAGTACTTC. As protein: CASSQEREGQETQYF.

The J gene is TRBJ2-7, the V gene TRBV10-1; D might be TRBD2 (6 bases). V was pared by 4 bases and J by 0 bases, with 13 bases between. The CDR3 has 15 amino acids. The germline V gene has CDR1 WNHNN and CDR2 SYGVQD (reference sequence). The CDR3 DNA sequence: TGCGCCAGCAGTGCTACCCCTAGCGTCTCCTACGAGCAGTACTTC. As protein: CASSATPSVSYEQYF.

Only one count was recorded for this clone. J is TRBJ2-7 and V is TRBV5-6; 7 bases map to TRBD1. CDR3 length: 14 residues. V was pared by 0 bases and J by 2 bases, with 2 bases of the junction left unmatched. CDR1 and CDR2 from the germline V gene are SGHDT and YYEEEE. In DNA, the CDR3 is TGTGCCAGCAGCTTGGTAGGGACAGCCTACGAGCAGTACTTC. Protein: CASSLVGTAYEQYF.

The rearrangement joins TRBV5-6 to TRBJ2-1; 9 bases map to TRBD1. The ends lost 2 bases at V and 5 bases at J; junction bases unmatched: 5. The CDR3 covers 15 residues. Germline V gene lookup returns CDR1 SGHDT and CDR2 YYEEEE. CDR3 DNA: TGTGCCAGCAGCTTCGGGACAGGGATGAACAATGAGCAGTTCTTC. This sequence encodes CASSFGTGMNNEQFF.

This clone appeared a single time. The gene calls are TRBV5-1 and TRBJ2-1; D is perhaps TRBD2 (5 bases). This CDR3 region has 15 residues. Between the trimmed V and J ends, which lost 1 base and 7 bases, there was a span of 15 bases. CDR1 and CDR2 from the germline V gene are SGHRS and YFSETQ. CDR3 region: CASSLKREEGNEQFF. The DNA for the CDR3 is TGCGCCAGCAGCTTGAAACGGGAAGAGGGAAATGAGCAGTTCTTC.

The rearrangement links TRBV9 to TRBJ2-2, with D perhaps matching TRBD2 (5 bases). The CDR3 has 16 residues. Germline CDR1 reads SGDLS; CDR2 reads YYNGEE. V dropped 4 bases and J dropped 0 bases, with 13 bases sitting between them. CDR3: CASSPGAAANTGELFF. Written as DNA, the CDR3 is TGTGCCAGCAGCCCCGGAGCGGCAGCGAACACCGGGGAGCTGTTTTTT.

This sequence joins TRBV6-5 and TRBJ2-2; TRBD2 matches 9 bases. The V gene's germline CDR1 is MNHEY and CDR2 SVGAGI. This CDR3 is 16 amino acids long. V shed 2 bases, J shed 4 bases, and the junction held 5 bases outside the gene matches. The CDR3, as DNA: TGTGCCAGCAGTTACGGACGGACTAGCGCCACCGGGGAGCTGTTTTTT. Its translation: CASSYGRTSATGELFF.

Here the CDR3 DNA reads TGCGCCAGCAGCTTGACTAGCGGGTTCAACGAGCAGTACTTC. Translating it yields CASSLTSGFNEQYF. The chain has TRBV5-1 and TRBJ2-5; TRBD2 agrees at 9 bases. The better agreement between TRBJ2-7 and the DNA end casts doubt on the J call. Germline V gives CDR1 SGHRS, CDR2 YFSETQ. This CDR3 region has 14 residues.

About this clone itself: Within the sample, other DNA sequences also encode this same CDR3. This rearrangement joins TRBV5-1 to TRBJ2-5; TRBD2 agrees at 7 bases. In germline, CDR1 is SGHRS, CDR2 YFSETQ. This CDR3 has 14 residues. V dropped 0 bases and J dropped 1; count of bases not matched to a gene: 0. The CDR3, as DNA: TGCGCCAGCAGCTTGGCGGGGGGCCAAGAGACCCAGTACTTC. Translation: CASSLAGGQETQYF.

V gene TRBV5-1 combines with J gene TRBJ1-3, with D perhaps matching TRBD1 (5 bases). CDR1 is SGHRS, CDR2 YFSETQ, per germline. The CDR3 has 13 residues. V lost 7 bases to trimming and J lost 0 bases, with 8 bases between them. Here the CDR3 DNA reads TGCGCCAGCGGAGACAGCTCTGGAAACACCATATATTTT. It encodes CASGDSSGNTIYF.

The rearrangement joins TRBV5-4 to TRBJ2-5, with 9 bases matching TRBD2. This CDR3 is built from 16 residues. The V gene end was trimmed by 4 bases and the J gene end by 3 bases; junction bases not matched to a gene: 10. CDR1 and CDR2 (germline): SGHNT, YYREEE (reference sequence). CDR3: CASSPPRASGKETQYF. The CDR3, as DNA: TGTGCCAGCAGCCCCCCCCGGGCTAGCGGGAAAGAGACCCAGTACTTC. Combining the CDR3 with reference TRBV5-4 and TRBJ2-5 gives the whole variable domain ETGVTQSPTHLIKTRGQQVTLRCSSQSGHNTVSWYQQALGQGPQFIFQYYREEENGRGNFPPRFSGLQFPNYSSELNVNALELDDSALYLCASSPPRASGKETQYFGPGTRLLVL.

The gene calls are TRBV19 and TRBJ1-5, with TRBD1 matching over 10 bases. The germline V gene encodes CDR1 LNHDA and CDR2 SQIVND (reference sequence). This CDR3 has 14 residues. Germline trimming cut 8 bases from V and 4 bases from J; bases unmatched to any gene: 5. The CDR3 bases are TGTGCCAGTTCCTGGACAGGGGGAAATCAGCCCCAGCATTTT. It is translated as CASSWTGGNQPQHF. The variable domain in full, with the rest retrieved from reference TRBV19 and TRBJ1-5, is DGGITQSPKYLFRKEGQNVTLSCEQNLNHDAMYWYRQDPGQGLRLIYYSQIVNDFQKGDIAEGYSVSREKKESFPLTVTSAQKNPTAFYLCASSWTGGNQPQHFGDGTRLSIL.

A remark on this clone: This sample includes further DNA sequences coding for the same CDR3. The genes are TRBV7-3 and TRBJ1-5; the D gene is possibly TRBD1 (5 bases). The CDR3 runs 13 residues. V lost 2 bases and J lost 7, with 9 bases in between. The germline V gene has CDR1 SGHTA and CDR2 FQGTGA. CDR3 in amino acids: CASSLQGGQPQHF. The CDR3, as DNA: TGTGCCAGCAGCTTACAGGGTGGGCAGCCCCAGCATTTT. Full variable domain (remainder filled in from reference TRBV7-3 and TRBJ1-5): GAGVSQTPSNKVTEKGKYVELRCDPISGHTALYWYRQSLGQGPEFLIYFQGTGAADDSGLPNDRFFAVRPEGSVSTLKIQRTERGDSAVYLCASSLQGGQPQHFGDGTRLSIL.

The rearrangement joins TRBV7-6 to TRBJ1-6; 9 bases are a match to TRBD1. V dropped 5 bases and J dropped 8; count of bases not matched to a gene: 10. Germline CDR1 is SGHVS and CDR2 is FNYEAQ. The CDR3 is 16 residues long. This CDR3 is CASSPRQGVAYSPLHF. CDR3 DNA: TGTGCCAGCAGCCCACGACAGGGGGTGGCTTATTCACCCCTCCACTTT.